This T cell receptor (beta chain) stems from a study of T cell changes during pregnancy in multiple sclerosis. Produced via immunoSEQ multiplex PCR; TCRdb's table is partial and in-frame only. The repertoire consists of tens of thousands of clones, with roughly nine tenths occurring once and the leading ten covering 6.5% to 9.5%. V lost 3 bases, J lost 3 bases, and 8 bases lay in between. Germline V gives CDR1 MRHNA, CDR2 SNTAGT. This CDR3 spans 14 amino acids. Sample: CD8+ T cells from peripheral blood mononuclear cells, taken in the second trimester of pregnancy. The TCR sequence derives from a female donor with multiple sclerosis, enrolled in a pregnancy study. This chain links TRBV6-4 with TRBJ2-2; TRBD2 is a possible D gene (6 bases). The chain's CDR3 is CASSEGEDTGELFF. The CDR3 nucleotides are TGTGCCAGCAGTGAGGGGGAGGACACCGGGGAGCTGTTTTTT.